A single sample is the source of the 16 T cell receptor beta chains below, sequenced in a study of PD-1 blockade in classical Hodgkin lymphoma. The time point denotes: cycle 4 day 1 (C4D1), after 6 weeks of nivolumab. There was relapse after autologous stem cell transplantation in every patient, and there was variation in brentuximab vedotin exposure. TCRdb's table, derived via immunoSEQ multiplex PCR, lists solely in-frame clones and lacks some. The sample contains roughly 100,000 clones, roughly nine tenths of which appear only once. This specimen was peripheral blood mononuclear cells (PBMCs), taken before the fourth cycle of nivolumab. Receptor source: a human donor with classical Hodgkin lymphoma.

The chain has TRBV6-5 and TRBJ2-1; no clear D. The germline gives CDR1 MNHEY, CDR2 SVGAGI. The length of the CDR3 is 13 residues. With 0 bases removed from V and 8 bases from J, the gap between germline ends came to 8 bases. The chain's CDR3 is CASSYSSGDEQFF. The DNA for the CDR3 is TGTGCCAGCAGTTACTCGAGTGGTGATGAGCAGTTCTTC.

This clone was found once. The chain recombines TRBV13 with TRBJ2-1; 10 bases map to TRBD2. The CDR3 spans 14 residues. Germline V CDR1 and CDR2: PRHDT, FYEKMQ (reference sequence). V shed 10 bases and J 3 bases; nucleotides not matched to a gene: 6. Written as DNA, the CDR3 is TGTGCCACCTCCCCTAGCGGGGGCTACAATGAGCAGTTCTTC. Protein: CATSPSGGYNEQFF.

As for this clone: The sample carries other DNA sequences with the same CDR3. The gene calls are TRBV2 and TRBJ1-5, with TRBD1 matching 7 bases. The CDR3 runs 14 residues. The junction had 2 bases not matched to a gene; V was cut back by 4 bases and J by 2 bases. Looked up from germline, CDR1 is SNHLY and CDR2 is FYNNEI. The CDR3 loop reads CASSGQGGNQPQHF. CDR3 nucleotides: TGTGCCAGCAGTGGTCAGGGGGGCAATCAGCCCCAGCATTTT.

This sequence joins TRBV7-9 and TRBJ2-1; 9 bases line up with TRBD2. V lost 1 base to trimming and J lost 2 bases; unmatched junction nucleotides: 3. The germline gives CDR1 SEHNR, CDR2 FQNEAQ (reference sequence). CDR3 size: 16 residues. Here the CDR3 DNA reads TGTGCCAGCAGCTTAGGACTAGCGGAGACCTACAATGAGCAGTTCTTC. Translated, it gives CASSLGLAETYNEQFF.

This sequence joins TRBV2 and TRBJ2-7, with a possible D match to TRBD2 (6 bases). The CDR3 sequence is 14 residues long. Germline V gene sequence: CDR1 SNHLY, CDR2 FYNNEI. Trimming removed 5 bases from V and 5 bases from J, with 16 bases in between. This CDR3 reads CASSRGLPGDEQYF. For the CDR3, the DNA is TGTGCCAGCAGTAGGGGCCTCCCGGGGGACGAGCAGTACTTC.

The rearrangement links TRBV2 to TRBJ2-1; TRBD1 matches at 12 bases. Per germline, CDR1 SNHLY and CDR2 FYNNEI. J lost 2 bases, V lost 4 bases, and 0 bases had no gene match. This CDR3 spans 15 amino acids. Here the CDR3 reads CASSGDRGPYNEQFF. In nucleotides, the CDR3 is TGTGCCAGCAGTGGGGACAGGGGGCCCTACAATGAGCAGTTCTTC. Together with reference TRBV2 and TRBJ2-1, the CDR3 gives the full variable domain: EPEVTQTPSHQVTQMGQEVILRCVPISNHLYFYWYRQILGQKVEFLVSFYNNEISEKSEIFDDQFSVERPDGSNFTLKIRSTKLEDSAMYFCASSGDRGPYNEQFFGPGTRLTVL.

The chain is built from TRBV6-6 and TRBJ1-1; D gene uncertain. CDR1 and CDR2 from the germline V gene are MNHNY and SVGAGI (reference sequence). CDR3 length: 14 residues. With 2 bases removed from V and 3 bases from J, the gap between germline ends came to 10 bases. In DNA form, the CDR3 reads TGTGCCAGCAGTTACCGTTTGTTGGACACTGAAGCTTTCTTT. Its translation: CASSYRLLDTEAFF.

The rearrangement joins TRBV2 to TRBJ2-5, with 10 bases matching TRBD1. Trimming took 6 bases from V and 11 from J; bases not matched to a gene: 6. CDR3 length: 12 amino acids. CDR1 and CDR2 from the germline V gene are SNHLY and FYNNEI. The CDR3 DNA reads TGTGCCAGCAGAGGACAGGGGGTGAAGCAGTACTTC. This sequence encodes CASRGQGVKQYF.

CDR3 sequence (DNA): TGTGCCAGCTCACTAACCGGAGGTTACGAGCAGTACTTC. Translating gives CASSLTGGYEQYF. V gene TRBV18 combines with J gene TRBJ2-7; possibly TRBD2 for D (5 bases). This CDR3 comprises 13 residues. The V and J ends lost 4 bases and 4 bases respectively, with 11 bases between them. Germline CDR1 KGHSH, CDR2 LQKENI.

The chain carries TRBV5-6 and TRBJ1-1, with D uncertain. Germline V gives CDR1 SGHDT, CDR2 YYEEEE. CDR3 size: 14 residues. Trimming cost V 0 bases and J 0 bases, with 6 bases left between them. This CDR3 reads CASSLGAVNTEAFF. The CDR3 nucleotides are TGTGCCAGCAGCTTGGGGGCGGTGAACACTGAAGCTTTCTTT.

The chain carries TRBV7-9 and TRBJ2-2; D remains unclear. This CDR3 comprises 18 residues. V was shortened by 3 bases and J by 0 bases, with 17 bases between the two germline ends. CDR1 SEHNR and CDR2 FQNEAQ come from the germline V gene (reference sequence). In nucleotides, the CDR3 is TGTGCCAGCAGCTTTTCCCCATCTAGAGACACGAACACCGGGGAGCTGTTTTTT. As protein: CASSFSPSRDTNTGELFF.

The V gene is TRBV28, the J gene TRBJ1-1, with no clear D. Trimming removed 8 bases at V and 3 bases at J, with 10 bases between. Germline CDR1 and CDR2: MDHEN and SYDVKM. The CDR3 runs to 12 residues. The CDR3 coding sequence is TGTGCCAGCCGTGCCATGGACACTGAAGCTTTCTTT. Translated: CASRAMDTEAFF.

The CDR3 loop reads CASSSGTGNPYEQYF. CDR3 coding DNA: TGTGCCAGCAGCTCTGGGACAGGAAACCCCTACGAGCAGTACTTC. This rearrangement joins TRBV9 to TRBJ2-7, with 8 nucleotides matching TRBD1. Germline CDR1 is SGDLS and CDR2 is YYNGEE. V gave up 4 bases and J gave up 2 bases; unmatched junction bases: 8. The CDR3 spans 15 residues.

V gene TRBV19 combines with J gene TRBJ2-1, with 7 nucleotides matching TRBD2. Germline trimming cut 4 bases from V and 7 bases from J; bases unmatched to any gene: 7. Germline CDR1 and CDR2: LNHDA and SQIVND (reference sequence). This CDR3 is built from 14 residues. The CDR3: CASSTGRTSNEQFF. The CDR3 coding sequence is TGTGCCAGTAGTACCGGGCGGACTAGTAATGAGCAGTTCTTC.

The chain recombines TRBV27 with TRBJ1-1; perhaps TRBD1 as D (6 bases). Germline lookup yields CDR1 MNHEY and CDR2 SMNVEV (reference sequence). V lost 4 bases and J 2 bases, leaving 14 bases between the germline ends. The CDR3 is made up of 15 amino acids. CDR3 coding DNA: TGTGCCAGCAGTTCCCGGACAGCCGAAAACACTGAAGCTTTCTTT. Its translation: CASSSRTAENTEAFF.

The chain has TRBV7-2 and TRBJ2-5; TRBD1 matches 8 bases. Germline assignment: CDR1 SGHTA and CDR2 FQGNSA. J gave up 4 bases and V 4 bases, and 5 bases lay outside the gene matches. This CDR3 contains 14 residues. CDR3 sequence reads: CASSSPTGAETQYF. For the CDR3, the DNA is TGTGCCAGCAGCTCCCCGACAGGGGCAGAGACCCAGTACTTC. Using reference TRBV7-2 and TRBJ2-5 for the parts outside the CDR3, the full variable domain is GAGVSQSPSNKVTEKGKDVELRCDPISGHTALYWYRQSLGQGLEFLIYFQGNSAPDKSGLPSDRFSAERTGGSVSTLTIQRTQQEDSAVYLCASSSPTGAETQYFGPGTRLLVL.